One and the same sample provided the 21 T cell receptor beta chains below, sequenced in a study of blood T cells in healthy people across ages. Sample-barcoded 5' priming and a J-beta primer mix drove a second PCR of roughly 7 to 11 cycles. Using its own MiXCR run on the 5' RACE reads, TCRdb lists one record per CDR3 protein. The sample holds 650,000 to 1,000,000 distinct CDR3 sequences, 30% to 45% seen once. The sequencing sample was made of blood. The receptors were gathered from a man aged 18 to 35 in good health.

On this clonotype itself: One end of the junction is discordant with germline, which a read error may explain. The CDR3 sequence: CSTRDQDRAGANVLTF. The CDR3 DNA sequence: TGCAGTACTAGAGACCAAGACAGGGCTGGGGCCAACGTCCTGACTTTC. V and J are TRBV20-1 and TRBJ2-6; the match to TRBD1 covers 7 bases. Germline lookup yields CDR1 DFQATT and CDR2 SNEGSKA (reference sequence). The CDR3 is 16 amino acids.

On this clonotype itself: At one end, the junction sequence differs from germline, possibly due to a read error. The CDR3 here is CASRTGIYGQYF. The CDR3 DNA is TGTGCCAGCCGGACAGGAATCTACGGGCAGTACTTC. This chain links TRBV6-5 with TRBJ2-7; 7 bases match TRBD1. The CDR3 spans 12 residues. Germline V gene lookup returns CDR1 MNHEY and CDR2 SVGAGI.

A few counts support this clonotype. The chain uses TRBV20-1 and TRBJ2-5, with a possible D match to TRBD2 (5 bases). Looked up from germline, CDR1 is DFQATT and CDR2 is SNEGSKA (reference sequence). Trimming left V 3 bases short and J 5 bases short, with 19 bases between. This CDR3 is built from 15 residues. CDR3 sequence reads: CSASSAGESTETQYF. The CDR3 DNA sequence: TGCAGTGCTAGCTCCGCTGGGGAGTCAACGGAGACCCAGTACTTC.

This clonotype was picked up a small number of times. The genes are TRBV2 and TRBJ2-5; 9 bases line up with TRBD1. The DNA matches TRBJ2-7 better at its end, which makes the J call doubtful. This CDR3 is 13 amino acids long. Germline values: CDR1 SNHLY, CDR2 FYNNEI. CDR3 sequence (DNA): TGTGCCAGCAGTAGTAAGACAGGGGGCGAGCAGTACTTC. Its translation is CASSSKTGGEQYF.

In this sample, this clonotype turned up a few times. The J gene is TRBJ1-2, the V gene TRBV12-3 or TRBV12-4, with D maybe TRBD1 (6 bases). V was shortened by 5 bases and J by 6 bases, with 13 bases between the two germline ends. This CDR3 spans 13 amino acids. CDR3 DNA: TGTGCCAGCAGTCCCGGGGGGCTTAATGGCTACACCTTC. Its protein is CASSPGGLNGYTF.

Points on this clonotype: A much larger clone sits a single nucleotide away, making a read error possible. This CDR3 is CASSQDKENYRPQHF. The DNA of the CDR3 is TGCGCCAGCAGCCAAGACAAGGAGAATTATCGGCCCCAGCATTTT. The chain couples TRBV4-1 to TRBJ1-5; unclear D gene. V lost 0 bases, J lost 9 bases, and 15 bases lay in between. CDR1 is MGHRA and CDR2 is YSYEKL in the germline V gene. The CDR3 spans 15 residues.

CDR3 amino acids: CAWGTDRVWEQFF. The CDR3 coding sequence is TGTGCCTGGGGGACCGACAGGGTGTGGGAGCAGTTCTTC. J is TRBJ2-1 and V is TRBV30; 7 nucleotides line up with TRBD1. CDR3 length equals 13 residues. Germline CDR1 GTSNPN, CDR2 SVGIG (reference sequence). Trimming removed 5 bases from V and 10 bases from J; junction bases left unmatched: 11.

The V and J genes are TRBV20-1 and TRBJ1-4, with TRBD1 as a possible D gene (5 bases). The ends were cut back, 6 bases at V and 8 bases at J, with 10 bases in the middle. CDR3 length equals 11 residues. In germline, CDR1 is DFQATT, CDR2 SNEGSKA (reference sequence). The DNA for the CDR3 is TGCAGTGCAGGGGCGGACGAAAAACTGTTTTTT. Its translation is CSAGADEKLFF.

This clonotype turned up a few times. The J gene is TRBJ2-1, the V gene TRBV6-2 or TRBV6-3, with D tentatively TRBD1 or TRBD2 (7 bases each). Between the trimmed V and J ends, which lost 5 bases and 3 bases, there was a span of 17 bases. In germline, CDR1 is MNHEY, CDR2 SVGEGT. The CDR3 loop spans 16 amino acids. The CDR3 nucleotides read TGTGCCAGCAGTAGACGGGGGGACAGAGACTACAATGAGCAGTTCTTC. Encoded protein: CASSRRGDRDYNEQFF.

This clonotype was seen only once. This sequence joins TRBV11-2 and TRBJ2-1, with 13 bases that match TRBD2. Germline CDR1 is SGHAT and CDR2 is FQNNGV. The V and J ends lost 5 bases and 7 bases, in that order; junction bases with no gene match: 14. This CDR3 has 18 amino acids. This CDR3 is CASSLGTSGTLRGNEQFF. The CDR3 DNA is TGTGCCAGCAGCCTTGGGACTAGCGGGACCCTCCGAGGGAATGAGCAGTTCTTC. The variable domain in full, completed from reference TRBV11-2 and TRBJ2-1, reads EAGVAQSPRYKIIEKRQSVAFWCNPISGHATLYWYQQILGQGPKLLIQFQNNGVVDDSQLPKDRFSAERLKGVDSTLKIQPAKLEDSAVYLCASSLGTSGTLRGNEQFFGPGTRLTVL.

The rearrangement links TRBV7-2 to TRBJ2-3; 8 nucleotides line up with TRBD2. This CDR3 is built from 17 residues. The germline V gene encodes CDR1 SGHTA and CDR2 FQGNSA. The V gene end was trimmed by 5 bases and the J gene end by 3 bases; junction bases not matched to a gene: 13. The CDR3 protein is CASSPTRPGTRTDTQYF. The DNA of the CDR3 is TGTGCCAGCAGCCCAACTCGCCCCGGGACTAGAACAGATACGCAGTATTTT. Full variable domain (remainder filled in from reference TRBV7-2 and TRBJ2-3): GAGVSQSPSNKVTEKGKDVELRCDPISGHTALYWYRQSLGQGLEFLIYFQGNSAPDKSGLPSDRFSAERTGGSVSTLTIQRTQQEDSAVYLCASSPTRPGTRTDTQYFGPGTRLTVL.

This sequence joins TRBV7-7 and TRBJ2-1, with D possibly called TRBD1 or TRBD2 (5 bases each). The germline gives CDR1 SSHAT, CDR2 FNYEAQ (reference sequence). The CDR3 runs to 16 residues. Trimming took off 1 base at V and 10 bases at J, with 20 bases between the two ends. CDR3 in DNA: TGTGCCAGCAGCTTAGTGGTGGGGACCCCGACCGGGGAGCAGTTCTTC. This gives the protein CASSLVVGTPTGEQFF.

The chain is built from TRBV28 and TRBJ2-7; D is unclear. V was shortened by 5 bases and J by 5 bases, with 31 bases between the two germline ends. In germline, CDR1 is MDHEN, CDR2 SYDVKM. CDR3 length: 19 amino acids. The CDR3: CASSPWTSLTESKDDEQYF. The CDR3 bases are TGTGCCAGCAGTCCGTGGACCTCTCTGACCGAATCAAAGGACGACGAGCAGTACTTC.

This clonotype was seen repeatedly, ten times or more. This chain joins TRBV7-2 and TRBJ2-5; D not resolved. V lost 7 bases and J 5 bases, leaving 14 bases between the germline ends. CDR1 and CDR2 from the germline V gene are SGHTA and FQGNSA. This CDR3 spans 13 amino acids. The CDR3 bases are TGTGCCAGCAAGGCTTCGCTGGCGGAGACCCAGTACTTC. Translated: CASKASLAETQYF.

The gene calls are TRBV29-1 and TRBJ1-2, with a weak D call TRBD1 (5 bases). The CDR3 has 13 residues. Germline V lookup: CDR1 SQVTM, CDR2 ANQGSEA. V was trimmed by 0 bases and J by 5 bases, leaving 10 bases between them. This chain's CDR3 is CSVEDNRQYGYTF. DNA of the CDR3: TGCAGCGTTGAAGATAACAGGCAGTATGGCTACACCTTC.

This clonotype was counted ten times or more. The V and J genes are TRBV4-3 and TRBJ2-5, with 8 bases identical to TRBD2. CDR3 length equals 17 residues. V trimming: 3 bases; J trimming: 6 bases; junction bases outside the gene matches: 15. CDR1 LGHNA and CDR2 YSLEER come from the germline V gene. The CDR3 protein is CASSQSFLGGAMKTQYF. In nucleotides, the CDR3 is TGCGCCAGCAGCCAGAGCTTTCTCGGGGGGGCTATGAAGACCCAGTACTTC.

The sample holds a few counts of this clonotype. The chain has TRBV10-3 and TRBJ1-2; no reliable D call. Germline V lookup: CDR1 ENHRY, CDR2 SYGVKD. The CDR3 has 12 residues. Trimming took off 0 bases at V and 6 bases at J, with 5 bases between the two ends. CDR3 sequence reads: CAISESADGYTF. CDR3 bases: TGTGCCATCAGTGAGTCTGCAGATGGCTACACCTTC.

This clonotype was recorded many times. The chain links TRBV5-1 to TRBJ2-5; 12 bases fit TRBD2. Trimming took 0 bases from V and 3 from J; bases not matched to a gene: 9. The CDR3 totals 18 residues. Looked up from germline, CDR1 is SGHRS and CDR2 is YFSETQ. CDR3 in amino acids: CASSLGAPRLAGEETQYF. CDR3 nucleotide sequence: TGCGCCAGCAGCTTGGGCGCCCCAAGACTAGCGGGGGAAGAGACCCAGTACTTC. The full variable domain, in which reference TRBV5-1 and TRBJ2-5 provide the parts outside the CDR3, is KAGVTQTPRYLIKTRGQQVTLSCSPISGHRSVSWYQQTPGQGLQFLFEYFSETQRNKGNFPGRFSGRQFSNSRSEMNVSTLELGDSALYLCASSLGAPRLAGEETQYFGPGTRLLVL.

This clonotype occurred many times. CDR3 nucleotides: TGCAGTGCTAGACTGGAGAACAATGAAAAACTGTTTTTT. It encodes CSARLENNEKLFF. This rearrangement joins TRBV20-1 to TRBJ1-4; D is uncertain. Per germline, CDR1 DFQATT and CDR2 SNEGSKA (reference sequence). Trimming left V 2 bases short and J 5 bases short, with 9 bases between. The CDR3 is 13 residues long.

About this clonotype: A read error may account for a junction end that differs from germline. The chain carries TRBV12-3 or TRBV12-4 and TRBJ1-2; a possible D gene is TRBD1 (5 bases). The CDR3 has 12 amino acids. The CDR3 bases are TGTGCCGGCAGTACAGGTTCCTATGGCTACACCTTC. Translated: CAGSTGSYGYTF.

This clonotype was counted at least ten times. J is TRBJ2-5 and V is TRBV12-3 or TRBV12-4; D remains unclear. Trimming removed 3 bases from V and 5 bases from J, with 10 bases in between. The CDR3 length is 13 residues. DNA for the CDR3: TGTGCCAGCAGTTTCTTCCGTCAGGAGACCCAGTACTTC. Amino acids: CASSFFRQETQYF.